Below, 21 T cell receptor beta chains from the same sample are listed, as sequenced in a study of beta chain bispecific antibodies for T cell cancers. T cells were expanded from blood mononuclear cells for three to four days with anti-CD3 OKT3 or CD3/CD28 beads. TCRdb redid the calling of the 5' RACE reads with MiXCR, one entry per CDR3 protein. The sample lists 15,000 to 20,000 distinct CDR3 sequences; 2% to 2.5% were seen once. Study results and caveats: The leukemia cells, rather than normal T cells, gave most of the targeted TRBV signal.

These TCRs are of unknown antigen specificity. Sequenced: healthy donor T cells cultured with leukemia cells. These receptors were taken from a human donor in good health. Some clones in this sample may be carry-over from other donors' samples.

This clonotype was picked up many times. The chain links TRBV6-5 to TRBJ1-4, with D maybe TRBD1 (5 bases). The length of the CDR3 is 15 residues. The germline CDR1 and CDR2 sequences are MNHEY and SVGAGI. V was trimmed by 0 bases and J by 6 bases, leaving 11 bases between them. DNA for the CDR3: TGTGCCAGCAGTTACTCAGGGAGGGGAGATGAAAAACTGTTTTTT. Protein product: CASSYSGRGDEKLFF.

This clonotype was observed at least ten times. The chain combines TRBV6-2 or TRBV6-3 with TRBJ2-1, with 8 bases identical to TRBD2. Germline lookup yields CDR1 MNHEY and CDR2 SVGEGT. J gave up 7 bases and V 6 bases, and 14 bases lay outside the gene matches. CDR3 size: 16 residues. The CDR3 protein is CASSPPGGGPSNEQFF. The CDR3 nucleotides read TGTGCCAGCAGCCCTCCCGGGGGGGGGCCATCAAATGAGCAGTTCTTC.

This clonotype was picked up many times. The CDR3 region is CASSFTSGGHYEQYF. The CDR3 coding sequence is TGCGCCAGCAGCTTTACTAGCGGGGGGCACTACGAGCAGTACTTC. The chain couples TRBV5-1 to TRBJ2-7, with TRBD2 identical over 12 bases. From germline, CDR1 is SGHRS and CDR2 YFSETQ. The ends lost 2 bases at V and 3 bases at J; junction bases unmatched: 3. The CDR3 consists of 15 residues. The full variable domain, with the rest looked up from reference TRBV5-1 and TRBJ2-7, is KAGVTQTPRYLIKTRGQQVTLSCSPISGHRSVSWYQQTPGQGLQFLFEYFSETQRNKGNFPGRFSGRQFSNSRSEMNVSTLELGDSALYLCASSFTSGGHYEQYFGPGTRLTVT.

At least ten counts were recorded for this clonotype. V gene TRBV10-2 combines with J gene TRBJ2-3; 13 nucleotides align to TRBD2. V dropped 0 bases and J dropped 5; count of bases not matched to a gene: 11. Per germline, CDR1 WSHSY and CDR2 SAAADI. This CDR3 has 19 residues. The CDR3 loop reads CASSESILAGGPEQDTQYF. In nucleotides, the CDR3 is TGCGCCAGCAGTGAGTCGATACTAGCGGGGGGGCCAGAGCAAGATACGCAGTATTTT.

This clonotype is labeled as medium-sized. V is TRBV6-5 and J is TRBJ2-7; D gene uncertain. The CDR3 is made up of 16 amino acids. V was clipped by 0 bases and J by 2 bases, with 14 bases between them. Germline V gene lookup returns CDR1 MNHEY and CDR2 SVGAGI. The CDR3 DNA is TGTGCCAGCAGTTACTCGTGGGCTAGTCATACCTACGAGCAGTACTTC. The encoded protein is CASSYSWASHTYEQYF.

This clonotype was seen many times. This chain connects TRBV7-9 to TRBJ1-1; unclear D gene. Germline values: CDR1 SEHNR, CDR2 FQNEAQ (reference sequence). There are 10 residues in the CDR3. V dropped 10 bases and J dropped 5 bases, with 8 bases sitting between them. The CDR3 nucleotides are TGTGCCACGCAAGCGACTGAAGCTTTCTTT. It yields the protein CATQATEAFF.

The chain joins TRBV5-4 to TRBJ1-6; D possibly corresponds to TRBD1 (5 bases). Germline V gives CDR1 SGHNT, CDR2 YYREEE (reference sequence). V was pared by 0 bases and J by 5 bases, with 9 bases between. This CDR3 is 15 amino acids long. The CDR3 region is CASSLGAGDNSPLHF. In DNA form, the CDR3 reads TGTGCCAGCAGCTTGGGGGCGGGGGATAATTCACCCCTCCACTTT.

This clonotype showed up many times. The gene calls are TRBV5-4 and TRBJ1-1, with a tentative D call TRBD1 (6 bases). The V and J ends lost 2 bases and 3 bases respectively, with 14 bases between them. The germline CDR1 and CDR2 sequences are SGHNT and YYREEE (reference sequence). This CDR3 spans 15 amino acids. CDR3 region: CASSLPGQWDTEAFF. CDR3 coding DNA: TGTGCCAGCAGCTTACCGGGACAATGGGACACTGAAGCTTTCTTT.

In this sample, this clonotype turned up many times. The chain recombines TRBV20-1 with TRBJ2-7; D possibly corresponds to TRBD1 (6 bases). This CDR3 is built from 13 residues. The germline gives CDR1 DFQATT, CDR2 SNEGSKA (reference sequence). Trimming cost V 5 bases and J 1 base, with 12 bases left between them. The CDR3 loop reads CSAEGDRSYEQYF. In DNA, the CDR3 is TGCAGTGCTGAGGGTGACAGGTCCTACGAGCAGTACTTC.

This clonotype was counted many times. V and J are TRBV15 and TRBJ2-5; 15 bases map to TRBD2. Unmatched junction bases numbered 6, after V lost 2 bases and J lost 5 bases. CDR1 and CDR2 from the germline V gene are LNHNV and YYDKDF (reference sequence). This CDR3 is 17 amino acids long. This CDR3 is CATSRPGLAGGVETQYF. The CDR3 DNA reads as TGTGCCACCAGCAGACCGGGACTAGCGGGGGGAGTTGAGACCCAGTACTTC.

This clonotype was found many times. The V and J genes are TRBV16 and TRBJ1-1; 8 bases are a match to TRBD1. Germline lookup yields CDR1 KGHSY and CDR2 FQNENV. V dropped 2 bases and J dropped 1; count of bases not matched to a gene: 0. The CDR3 is 14 residues long. This chain's CDR3 is CASSQGQGNTEAFF. In DNA, the CDR3 is TGTGCCAGCAGCCAAGGACAGGGGAACACTGAAGCTTTCTTT.

In its sample, this clonotype was seen many times. The gene calls are TRBV7-9 and TRBJ2-7; 8 bases agree with TRBD2. The CDR3 totals 15 residues. Germline loops: CDR1 SEHNR, CDR2 FQNEAQ (reference sequence). V shed 5 bases and J 4 bases; nucleotides not matched to a gene: 10. CDR3 nucleotides: TGTGCCAGCAGCGTTAGCGGGGCTCAAGTATACGAGCAGTACTTC. Translated: CASSVSGAQVYEQYF.

This clonotype was observed at least ten times. The chain couples TRBV19 to TRBJ2-5; TRBD2 matches 9 bases. CDR1 is LNHDA and CDR2 is SQIVND in the germline V gene (reference sequence). V lost 8 bases to trimming and J lost 0 bases; unmatched junction nucleotides: 10. CDR3 length: 16 residues. The CDR3 region is CASPGLALWYQETQYF. The CDR3 DNA reads as TGTGCCAGTCCCGGACTAGCGTTATGGTACCAAGAGACCCAGTACTTC.

This clonotype was counted at least ten times. The rearrangement links TRBV27 to TRBJ2-7, with 7 bases fitting TRBD1. Germline lookup yields CDR1 MNHEY and CDR2 SMNVEV (reference sequence). The V gene end was trimmed by 8 bases and the J gene end by 4 bases; junction bases not matched to a gene: 5. This CDR3 has 12 amino acids. CDR3: CASAVTGYEQYF. CDR3 coding DNA: TGTGCCAGCGCCGTGACAGGGTACGAGCAGTACTTC.

This clonotype has a count of ten or more. V and J are TRBV5-1 and TRBJ2-1; 8 bases map to TRBD1. CDR1 is SGHRS and CDR2 is YFSETQ in the germline V gene. V shed 1 base and J 8 bases; nucleotides not matched to a gene: 5. The CDR3 contains 14 residues. The CDR3 region is CASSLISGGHEQFF. In DNA form, the CDR3 reads TGCGCCAGCAGCTTGATTTCAGGGGGCCATGAGCAGTTCTTC.

This clonotype has ten or more counts. V and J are TRBV5-1 and TRBJ2-7; unclear D gene. With 4 bases removed from V and 2 bases from J, the gap between germline ends came to 10 bases. Per the germline V gene, CDR1 is SGHRS and CDR2 is YFSETQ. The CDR3 is 13 amino acids. The CDR3 reads CASSPDEAYEQYF. The CDR3 DNA follows: TGCGCCAGCAGCCCGGACGAGGCCTACGAGCAGTACTTC.

This clonotype was detected many times. The chain employs TRBV20-1 and TRBJ2-3; tentative D call: TRBD1 (6 bases). V lost 2 bases, J lost 5 bases, and 20 bases lay in between. This CDR3 has 16 residues. Germline-derived CDR1 and CDR2 are DFQATT and SNEGSKA (reference sequence). CDR3 DNA: TGCAGTGCTAGATGGCCTAGGACAGTGTTTAAAGATACGCAGTATTTT. It specifies CSARWPRTVFKDTQYF.

This clonotype was recorded many times. V is TRBV2 and J is TRBJ2-3, with 7 bases matching TRBD1. This CDR3 has 15 residues. Germline V gene data show CDR1 as SNHLY and CDR2 as FYNNEI. Trimming took 2 bases from V and 3 from J; bases not matched to a gene: 5. The CDR3 region is CASSETGARTDTQYF. CDR3 sequence (DNA): TGTGCCAGCAGTGAAACAGGGGCAAGAACAGATACGCAGTATTTT.

This clonotype showed up just a few times. This may arise from a read error, as a much more abundant clone is one base away. The CDR3 loop reads CDSSFGGSMNTEAFF. DNA for the CDR3: TGCGACAGCAGCTTCGGGGGGTCCATGAACACTGAAGCTTTCTTT. The V gene is TRBV5-1, the J gene TRBJ1-1; tentatively, D is TRBD1 (5 bases). This CDR3 has 15 residues. Per the germline V gene, CDR1 is SGHRS and CDR2 is YFSETQ.

This clonotype showed up many times. The V call is TRBV9, the J call TRBJ2-7, with TRBD2 matching over 9 bases. The trim removed 1 base at V and 0 bases at J, leaving 11 bases unmatched. Germline CDR1 SGDLS, CDR2 YYNGEE. The CDR3 contains 18 residues. In DNA, the CDR3 is TGTGCCAGCAGCGTAAGTAAGCGGGGGGCGAGTGGCTCCTACGAGCAGTACTTC. Its protein product is CASSVSKRGASGSYEQYF.

This clonotype has a count of ten or more. The chain couples TRBV2 to TRBJ1-2; D unclear. V was pared by 1 base and J by 4 bases, with 13 bases between. This CDR3 comprises 15 residues. Per the germline V gene, CDR1 is SNHLY and CDR2 is FYNNEI. Here the CDR3 DNA reads TGTGCCAGCAGTGAAGAGGACGGTGATTTCTATGGCTACACCTTC. This codes for CASSEEDGDFYGYTF.